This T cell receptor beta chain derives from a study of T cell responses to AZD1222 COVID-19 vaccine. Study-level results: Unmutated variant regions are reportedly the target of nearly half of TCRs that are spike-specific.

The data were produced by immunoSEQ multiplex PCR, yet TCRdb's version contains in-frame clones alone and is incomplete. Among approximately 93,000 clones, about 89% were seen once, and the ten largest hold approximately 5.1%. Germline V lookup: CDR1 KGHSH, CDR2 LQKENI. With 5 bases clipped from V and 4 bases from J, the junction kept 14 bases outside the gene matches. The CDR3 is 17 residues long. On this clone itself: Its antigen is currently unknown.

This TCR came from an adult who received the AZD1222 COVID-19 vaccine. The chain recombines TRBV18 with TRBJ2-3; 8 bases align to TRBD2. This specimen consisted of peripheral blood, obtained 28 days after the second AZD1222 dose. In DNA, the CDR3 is TGTGCCAGCTCATCCGCACGGGGGCGGGGGGACCCAGATACGCAGTATTTT. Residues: CASSSARGRGDPDTQYF.